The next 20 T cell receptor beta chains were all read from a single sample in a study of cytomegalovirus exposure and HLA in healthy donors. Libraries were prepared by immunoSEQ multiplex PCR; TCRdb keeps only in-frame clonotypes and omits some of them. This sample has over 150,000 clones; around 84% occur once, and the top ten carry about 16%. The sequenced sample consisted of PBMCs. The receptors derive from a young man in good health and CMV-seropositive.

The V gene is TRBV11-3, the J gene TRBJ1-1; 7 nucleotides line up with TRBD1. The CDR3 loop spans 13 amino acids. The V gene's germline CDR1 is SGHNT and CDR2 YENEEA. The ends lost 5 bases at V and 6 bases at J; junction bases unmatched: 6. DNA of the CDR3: TGTGCCAGCAGCCCCGGACAGGTGTCTGAAGCTTTCTTT. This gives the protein CASSPGQVSEAFF.

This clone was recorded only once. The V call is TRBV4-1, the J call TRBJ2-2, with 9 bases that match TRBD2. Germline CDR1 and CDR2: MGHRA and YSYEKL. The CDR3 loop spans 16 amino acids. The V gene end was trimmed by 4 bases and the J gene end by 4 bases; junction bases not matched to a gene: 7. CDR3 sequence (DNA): TGCGCCAGCAGCCTACTTGGACTAGCGCCCACCGGGGAGCTGTTTTTT. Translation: CASSLLGLAPTGELFF.

CDR3 in DNA: TGTGCCAGCAGCGCCATGCTGAGGAGGGATCGACCCTACGAGCAGTACTTC. The encoded protein is CASSAMLRRDRPYEQYF. The V and J genes are TRBV7-9 and TRBJ2-7; D possibly corresponds to TRBD2 (6 bases). The germline CDR1 and CDR2 sequences are SEHNR and FQNEAQ (reference sequence). The CDR3 has 17 residues. The germline V and J ends were trimmed by 5 bases and 2 bases, with 22 bases remaining between them. The entire variable domain, with the rest obtained from reference TRBV7-9 and TRBJ2-7, is as follows: DTGVSQNPRHKITKRGQNVTFRCDPISEHNRLYWYRQTLGQGPEFLTYFQNEAQLEKSRLLSDRFSAERPKGSFSTLEIQRTEQGDSAMYLCASSAMLRRDRPYEQYFGPGTRLTVT.

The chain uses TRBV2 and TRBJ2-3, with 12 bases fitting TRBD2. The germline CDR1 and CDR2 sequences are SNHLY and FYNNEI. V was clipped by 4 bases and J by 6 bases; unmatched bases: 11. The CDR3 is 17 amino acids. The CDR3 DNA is TGTGCCAGCAGTGCCAGGACTAGCGGGGCCTTGGGGGATACGCAGTATTTT. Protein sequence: CASSARTSGALGDTQYF.

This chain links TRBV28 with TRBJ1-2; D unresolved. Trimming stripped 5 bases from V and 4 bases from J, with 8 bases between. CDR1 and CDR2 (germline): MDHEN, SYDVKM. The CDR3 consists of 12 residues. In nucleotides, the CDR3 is TGTGCCAGCAGTGCCTCTAGCTATGGCTACACCTTC. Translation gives CASSASSYGYTF.

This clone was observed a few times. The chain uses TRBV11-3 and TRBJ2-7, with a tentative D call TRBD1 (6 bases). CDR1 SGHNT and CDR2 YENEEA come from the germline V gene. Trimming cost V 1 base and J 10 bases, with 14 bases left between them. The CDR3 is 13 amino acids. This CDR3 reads CASSLGLQGFQYF. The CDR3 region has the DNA TGTGCCAGCAGCTTAGGCCTACAGGGATTTCAGTACTTC.

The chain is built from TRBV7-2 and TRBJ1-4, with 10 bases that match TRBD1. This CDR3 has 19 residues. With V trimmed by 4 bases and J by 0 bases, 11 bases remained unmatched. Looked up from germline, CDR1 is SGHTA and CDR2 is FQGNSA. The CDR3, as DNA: TGTGCCAGCAGCTCGCCGGGACAGGGGTTTCAGGCAACTAATGAAAAACTGTTTTTT. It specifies CASSSPGQGFQATNEKLFF.

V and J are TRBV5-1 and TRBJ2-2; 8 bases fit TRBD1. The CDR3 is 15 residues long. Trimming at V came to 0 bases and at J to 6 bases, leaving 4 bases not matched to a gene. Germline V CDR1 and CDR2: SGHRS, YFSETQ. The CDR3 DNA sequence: TGCGCCAGCAGCTTGGGGACAGGGCGCGCCGGGGAGCTGTTTTTT. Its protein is CASSLGTGRAGELFF.

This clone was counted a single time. This CDR3 reads CASSFRGEAFF. CDR3 nucleotides: TGTGCCAGCAGCTTCCGAGGTGAAGCTTTCTTT. This chain uses TRBV7-9 with TRBJ1-1; the D is unclear. The CDR3 is 11 amino acids. Trimming removed 3 bases from V and 7 bases from J, with 6 bases in between. The germline CDR1 and CDR2 sequences are SEHNR and FQNEAQ (reference sequence).

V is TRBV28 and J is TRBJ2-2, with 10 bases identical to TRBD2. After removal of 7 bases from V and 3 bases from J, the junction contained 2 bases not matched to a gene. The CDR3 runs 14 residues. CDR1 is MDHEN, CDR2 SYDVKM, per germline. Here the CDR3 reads CASNLAGDTGELFF. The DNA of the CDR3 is TGTGCCAGCAACCTAGCGGGAGACACCGGGGAGCTGTTTTTT.

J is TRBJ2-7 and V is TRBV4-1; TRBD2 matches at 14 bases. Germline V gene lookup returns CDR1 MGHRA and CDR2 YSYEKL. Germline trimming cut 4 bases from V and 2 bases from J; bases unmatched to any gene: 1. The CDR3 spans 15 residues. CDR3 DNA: TGCGCCAGCAGCCCGGGACTAGCGGGGGCCTACGAGCAGTACTTC. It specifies CASSPGLAGAYEQYF.

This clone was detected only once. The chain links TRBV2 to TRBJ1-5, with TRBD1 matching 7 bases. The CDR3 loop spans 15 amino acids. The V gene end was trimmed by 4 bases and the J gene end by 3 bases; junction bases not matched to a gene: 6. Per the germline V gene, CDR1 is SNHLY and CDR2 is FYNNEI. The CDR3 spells CASSALDRVNQPQHF. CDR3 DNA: TGTGCCAGCAGTGCTTTAGACAGGGTCAATCAGCCCCAGCATTTT.

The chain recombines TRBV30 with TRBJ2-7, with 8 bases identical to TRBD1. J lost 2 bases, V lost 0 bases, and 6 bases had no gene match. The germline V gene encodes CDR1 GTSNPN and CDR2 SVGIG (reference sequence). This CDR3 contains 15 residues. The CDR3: CAWSVAGGQTYEQYF. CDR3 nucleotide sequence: TGTGCCTGGAGTGTAGCAGGGGGCCAAACCTACGAGCAGTACTTC.

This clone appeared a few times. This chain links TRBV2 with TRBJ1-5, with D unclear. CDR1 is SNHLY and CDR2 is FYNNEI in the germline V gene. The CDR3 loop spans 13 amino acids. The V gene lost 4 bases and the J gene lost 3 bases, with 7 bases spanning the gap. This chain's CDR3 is CASSGQANQPQHF. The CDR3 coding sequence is TGTGCCAGCAGTGGGCAGGCCAATCAGCCCCAGCATTTT. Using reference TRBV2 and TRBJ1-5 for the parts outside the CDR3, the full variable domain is EPEVTQTPSHQVTQMGQEVILRCVPISNHLYFYWYRQILGQKVEFLVSFYNNEISEKSEIFDDQFSVERPDGSNFTLKIRSTKLEDSAMYFCASSGQANQPQHFGDGTRLSIL.

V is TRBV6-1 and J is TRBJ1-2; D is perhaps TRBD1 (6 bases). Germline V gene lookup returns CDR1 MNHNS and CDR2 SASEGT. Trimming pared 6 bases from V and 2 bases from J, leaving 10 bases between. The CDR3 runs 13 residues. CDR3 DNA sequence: TGTGCCAGCAGCACCGGGACAAACTATGGCTACACCTTC. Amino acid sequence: CASSTGTNYGYTF.

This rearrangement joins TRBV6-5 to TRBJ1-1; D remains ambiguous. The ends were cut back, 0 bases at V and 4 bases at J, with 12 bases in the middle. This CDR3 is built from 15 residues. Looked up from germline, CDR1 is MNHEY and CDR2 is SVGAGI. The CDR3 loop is CASSYSVMGSTEAFF. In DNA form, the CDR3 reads TGTGCCAGCAGTTACTCGGTTATGGGGAGCACTGAAGCTTTCTTT.

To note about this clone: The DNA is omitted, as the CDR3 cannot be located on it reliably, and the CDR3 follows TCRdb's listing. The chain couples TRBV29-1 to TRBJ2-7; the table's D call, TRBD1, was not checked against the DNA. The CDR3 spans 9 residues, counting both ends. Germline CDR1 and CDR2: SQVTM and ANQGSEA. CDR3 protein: CSVVGGGNF.

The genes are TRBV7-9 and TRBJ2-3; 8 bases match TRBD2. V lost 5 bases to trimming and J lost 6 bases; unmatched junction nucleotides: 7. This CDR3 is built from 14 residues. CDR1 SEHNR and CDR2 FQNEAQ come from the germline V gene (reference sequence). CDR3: CASSIGLAVDTQYF. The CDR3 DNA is TGTGCCAGCAGCATCGGACTAGCCGTCGATACGCAGTATTTT.

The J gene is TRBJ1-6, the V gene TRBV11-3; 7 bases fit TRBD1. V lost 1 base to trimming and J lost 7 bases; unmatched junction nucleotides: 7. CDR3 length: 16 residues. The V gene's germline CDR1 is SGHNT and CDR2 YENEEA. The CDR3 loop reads CASSLGWNRGNSPLHF. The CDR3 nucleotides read TGTGCCAGCAGCTTAGGGTGGAACAGGGGCAATTCACCCCTCCACTTT.

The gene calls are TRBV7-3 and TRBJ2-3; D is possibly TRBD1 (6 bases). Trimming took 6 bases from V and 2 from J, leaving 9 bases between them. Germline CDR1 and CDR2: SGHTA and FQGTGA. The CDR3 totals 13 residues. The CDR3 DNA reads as TGTGCCAGCAGGGACAGTGCCACAGATACGCAGTATTTT. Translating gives CASRDSATDTQYF.